This TCR beta chain was recorded in a study of patients and donors after allogeneic stem cell transplantation (TCRdb year 2020). The library came from RT-PCR. Sequenced using a NextSeq 550. The raw public reads went through TCRdb reprocessing: fastp at Q25, MiXCR clone calling, in-frame beta chains kept. Entries are consolidated by CDR3 protein sequence, retaining the most common genes and DNA. The sample table shows approximately 430,000 distinct CDR3 sequences, and around 15% are seen once. The top ten constitute 7.2% of the sample. The CDR3 numbers 14 residues from cysteine through phenylalanine. CDR3 DNA is the only sequence kept; it has 42 bases, read in frame from the first base. V and J are truncated by 5 bases and 11 bases respectively, leaving an intervening sequence of 16 bases. Per the germline V gene (reference sequence), MNHEY is the CDR1 and SMNVEV is the CDR2. As regards this clonotype: Its antigen specificity is not known. Base-call qualities are not available, and no considerably larger clone is one nucleotide away.

This sequence was found in a human donor who was either an allogeneic HSCT recipient or a stem cell or donor lymphocyte infusion donor (not recorded which). It is not recorded whose cells these are; they may come from a transplant donor. The chain is made from TRBV27 and TRBJ1-6; the D gene cannot be named for sure. The sample was blood, either unsorted or a sorted T cell fraction (not recorded which). CDR3 reads: CASSPVGRVPPLHF. The DNA reads as follows: TGTGCCAGCAGTCCGGTTGGGAGGGTTCCACCCCTCCACTTT.